Each of the 2 T cell receptor beta chains below was sequenced from the same sample in a study of shared clonotypes between healthy human individuals. The repertoire was sequenced with immunoSEQ multiplex PCR; TCRdb's copy has only in-frame clones and lacks some. The sample lists roughly 410,000 clones; 96% were seen once. The specimen sequenced was memory CD8+ T cells sorted from blood. Subset defined: CD45RO+ cells pooled with CCR7-negative TemRA cells. These receptors were collected from a man aged 25-45 years in good health.

This clone is a singleton in its sample. The gene calls are TRBV9 and TRBJ2-7; no clear D gene. The V gene lost 4 bases and the J gene lost 5 bases, with 13 bases spanning the gap. Per the germline V gene, CDR1 is SGDLS and CDR2 is YYNGEE. There are 13 residues in the CDR3. CDR3 nucleotide sequence: TGTGCCAGCAGCCCCCGGTCGTCGGACGAGCAGTACTTC. Protein product: CASSPRSSDEQYF.

The chain recombines TRBV9 with TRBJ2-1, with 13 bases lining up with TRBD2. V gave up 8 bases and J gave up 6 bases; unmatched junction bases: 2. Germline lookup yields CDR1 SGDLS and CDR2 YYNGEE. The CDR3 is made up of 13 amino acids. The CDR3 region is CASRTSGSNEQFF. CDR3 sequence (DNA): TGTGCCAGTCGGACTAGCGGGAGCAATGAGCAGTTCTTC.